This passage covers 24 T cell receptor beta chains from one sample sequenced in a study of cytomegalovirus exposure and HLA in healthy donors. Use of 60 Vbeta and 13 Jbeta primers characterized the PCR. Clones were sequenced by immunoSEQ multiplex PCR, and TCRdb holds only the in-frame ones, with some missing. Among 120,000 or so clones listed, roughly a tenth were seen once. Sample: PBMCs. The source of these receptors is a woman aged 18-29 years in good health and CMV-seropositive.

The chain carries TRBV27 and TRBJ1-1; D gene unclear. CDR3 length: 15 amino acids. Looked up from germline, CDR1 is MNHEY and CDR2 is SMNVEV (reference sequence). Trimming removed 3 bases at V and 8 bases at J, with 19 bases between. CDR3 sequence reads: CASSFVGIGNSEAFF. In DNA, the CDR3 is TGTGCCAGCAGTTTCGTAGGGATCGGGAATTCAGAAGCTTTCTTT.

This sequence joins TRBV10-3 and TRBJ2-1; perhaps TRBD2 as D (6 bases). This CDR3 has 12 amino acids. V shed 11 bases and J shed 4 bases, with 12 bases lying between them. Germline V gene sequence: CDR1 ENHRY, CDR2 SYGVKD. CDR3 protein: CACQEGYNEQFF. DNA of the CDR3: TGTGCCTGTCAGGAGGGGTACAATGAGCAGTTCTTC.

This clone was recorded a few times. CDR3 coding DNA: TGTGCCAGCAGCGCCTCTTGGGACAGAGCGCCTGAAGCTTTCTTT. This sequence encodes CASSASWDRAPEAFF. V and J are TRBV9 and TRBJ1-1; 7 bases line up with TRBD1. Losses at the gene ends were 3 bases for V and 6 bases for J; bases not matched to a gene: 11. From germline, CDR1 is SGDLS and CDR2 YYNGEE. The CDR3 has 15 residues.

J is TRBJ2-5 and V is TRBV7-9, with 8 bases lining up with TRBD1. Per germline, CDR1 SEHNR and CDR2 FQNEAQ (reference sequence). The CDR3 spans 14 residues. The V and J ends lost 5 bases and 2 bases, in that order; junction bases with no gene match: 4. The CDR3 region is CASSPQGEQETQYF. The CDR3, as DNA: TGTGCCAGCAGCCCACAGGGGGAGCAAGAGACCCAGTACTTC.

This clone appeared a few times. The rearrangement joins TRBV5-5 to TRBJ2-1; 8 positions match TRBD2. CDR3 length: 15 amino acids. CDR1 and CDR2 from the germline V gene are SGHKS and YYEKEE (reference sequence). V lost 5 bases and J lost 1; bases outside the gene matches: 5. CDR3 DNA: TGTGCCAGCAGACAAACTAGCGGATCCTACAATGAGCAGTTCTTC. This gives the protein CASRQTSGSYNEQFF.

J is TRBJ2-5 and V is TRBV7-3, with 10 nucleotides matching TRBD2. V shed 1 base, J shed 5 bases, and the junction held 7 bases outside the gene matches. Germline-derived CDR1 and CDR2 are SGHTA and FQGTGA. This CDR3 contains 16 residues. The CDR3 is CASSLNSAGGWETQYF. DNA of the CDR3: TGTGCCAGCAGCTTAAATTCAGCGGGAGGGTGGGAGACCCAGTACTTC.

This chain links TRBV9 with TRBJ2-1; 8 nucleotides align to TRBD2. Germline loops: CDR1 SGDLS, CDR2 YYNGEE. Trimming removed 3 bases from V and 6 bases from J; junction bases left unmatched: 8. CDR3 length: 15 amino acids. CDR3 coding DNA: TGTGCCAGCAGCGCCTCCAGCGGGAGTCTCAATGAGCAGTTCTTC. It yields the protein CASSASSGSLNEQFF.

This clone turned up a few times. The rearrangement joins TRBV5-4 to TRBJ2-7; D possibly corresponds to TRBD2 (6 bases). Trimming took 3 bases from V and 4 from J, leaving 14 bases between them. The CDR3 has 14 residues. The germline CDR1 and CDR2 sequences are SGHNT and YYREEE (reference sequence). This CDR3 is CASSYGGERYEQYF. The CDR3, as DNA: TGTGCCAGCAGCTATGGAGGGGAGAGGTACGAGCAGTACTTC.

The genes are TRBV5-1 and TRBJ2-3, with D perhaps TRBD2 (6 bases). CDR3 size: 14 residues. From germline, CDR1 is SGHRS and CDR2 YFSETQ. V lost 4 bases to trimming and J lost 0 bases, with 9 bases between them. As DNA, the CDR3 is TGCGCCAGCAGCGCGGGACGGAGCACAGATACGCAGTATTTT. It is translated as CASSAGRSTDTQYF. Filled out from reference TRBV5-1 and TRBJ2-3, the complete variable domain reads KAGVTQTPRYLIKTRGQQVTLSCSPISGHRSVSWYQQTPGQGLQFLFEYFSETQRNKGNFPGRFSGRQFSNSRSEMNVSTLELGDSALYLCASSAGRSTDTQYFGPGTRLTVL.

This clone was seen only a few times. The rearrangement uses TRBV28 and TRBJ2-7; 7 positions match TRBD2. The germline V gene has CDR1 MDHEN and CDR2 SYDVKM. The CDR3 contains 16 residues. With 5 bases clipped from V and 6 bases from J, the junction kept 16 bases outside the gene matches. The CDR3 DNA follows: TGTGCCAGCAGTCAATCGCCCACGTCCCCGGGGGGCGAGCAGTACTTC. This codes for CASSQSPTSPGGEQYF. Together with reference TRBV28 and TRBJ2-7, the CDR3 gives the full variable domain: DVKVTQSSRYLVKRTGEKVFLECVQDMDHENMFWYRQDPGLGLRLIYFSYDVKMKEKGDIPEGYSVSREKKERFSLILESASTNQTSMYLCASSQSPTSPGGEQYFGPGTRLTVT.

This clone was counted only a few times. This chain connects TRBV28 to TRBJ1-5, with a possible D match to TRBD1 (5 bases). The V end lost 4 bases, the J end lost 1 base, and 5 bases lay between the germline ends. This CDR3 is 13 amino acids long. CDR1 MDHEN and CDR2 SYDVKM come from the germline V gene. CDR3 region: CASSWTSNQPQHF. CDR3 coding DNA: TGTGCCAGCAGTTGGACAAGCAATCAGCCCCAGCATTTT. The whole variable domain, filled in from reference TRBV28 and TRBJ1-5, reads DVKVTQSSRYLVKRTGEKVFLECVQDMDHENMFWYRQDPGLGLRLIYFSYDVKMKEKGDIPEGYSVSREKKERFSLILESASTNQTSMYLCASSWTSNQPQHFGDGTRLSIL.

This clone was counted ten times or more. The chain has TRBV6-5 and TRBJ2-1, with TRBD2 identical over 10 bases. There are 15 residues in the CDR3. Germline CDR1 and CDR2: MNHEY and SVGAGI. V dropped 5 bases and J dropped 10; count of bases not matched to a gene: 11. The CDR3 is CASSRSGRGVVEQFF. DNA of the CDR3: TGTGCCAGCAGTAGAAGCGGGAGGGGGGTGGTAGAGCAGTTCTTC.

This clone is a singleton in its sample. The rearrangement uses TRBV5-4 and TRBJ2-3; 11 bases are shared with TRBD2. This CDR3 contains 16 residues. J lost 0 bases, V lost 3 bases, and 3 bases had no gene match. Germline loops: CDR1 SGHNT, CDR2 YYREEE (reference sequence). The CDR3: CASSSRTSGSTDTQYF. The CDR3 bases are TGTGCCAGCAGCTCCCGGACTAGCGGGAGCACAGATACGCAGTATTTT.

This clone has more than one count but fewer than ten. The J gene is TRBJ1-1, the V gene TRBV28; D is ambiguous. There are 12 residues in the CDR3. The V end was cut by 5 bases, the J end by 4 bases, with 8 bases between. The germline CDR1 and CDR2 sequences are MDHEN and SYDVKM. For the CDR3, the DNA is TGTGCCAGCAGTACCCGGAGCACTGAAGCTTTCTTT. This translates into CASSTRSTEAFF.

This clone appeared a few times. The V call is TRBV30, the J call TRBJ2-1; D may be TRBD2 (5 bases). Germline CDR1 reads GTSNPN; CDR2 reads SVGIG (reference sequence). This CDR3 has 15 residues. Trimming cost V 3 bases and J 4 bases, with 16 bases left between them. The CDR3 sequence: CAWSPDSTGYNEQFF. CDR3 nucleotides: TGTGCCTGGAGCCCAGACTCCACGGGGTACAATGAGCAGTTCTTC.

V is TRBV5-1 and J is TRBJ2-2; TRBD2 agrees at 8 bases. CDR3 length: 15 amino acids. J gave up 1 base and V 1 base, and 0 bases lay outside the gene matches. The germline V gene encodes CDR1 SGHRS and CDR2 YFSETQ. DNA for the CDR3: TGCGCCAGCAGCTTGCGGGAGGGGAACACCGGGGAGCTGTTTTTT. It specifies CASSLREGNTGELFF.

Ten or more counts support this clone. This chain joins TRBV6-1 and TRBJ1-2; D is perhaps TRBD1 (5 bases). The CDR3 spans 12 residues. The germline gives CDR1 MNHNS, CDR2 SASEGT. The ends were cut back, 0 bases at V and 10 bases at J, with 9 bases in the middle. CDR3 region: CASSEARTPYTF. CDR3 nucleotide sequence: TGTGCCAGCAGTGAAGCGAGGACACCCTACACCTTC.

This clone is a singleton in its sample. V is TRBV2 and J is TRBJ1-1, with D perhaps matching TRBD1 (6 bases). Trimming took off 8 bases at V and 0 bases at J, with 19 bases between the two ends. This CDR3 has 16 residues. Germline V gene lookup returns CDR1 SNHLY and CDR2 FYNNEI. In nucleotides, the CDR3 is TGTGCCAGCGTTAAAACAGGGCCTATAATGAACACTGAAGCTTTCTTT. Translating it yields CASVKTGPIMNTEAFF.

V and J are TRBV2 and TRBJ1-2; D is unclear. Trimming took off 5 bases at V and 8 bases at J, with 12 bases between the two ends. CDR1 and CDR2 (germline): SNHLY, FYNNEI. The CDR3 loop spans 12 amino acids. CDR3: CASSRPPAGYTF. The CDR3 coding sequence is TGTGCCAGCAGTCGCCCCCCTGCGGGCTACACCTTC.

The rearrangement uses TRBV6-1 and TRBJ2-2; D is ambiguous. From germline, CDR1 is MNHNS and CDR2 SASEGT. The CDR3 loop spans 13 amino acids. V was trimmed by 7 bases and J by 8 bases, leaving 14 bases between them. DNA of the CDR3: TGTGCCAGCATAGGCCTATCGACTGGGGAGCTGTTTTTT. It translates to CASIGLSTGELFF.

This clone was seen only a few times. The chain recombines TRBV28 with TRBJ1-2, with 9 nucleotides matching TRBD1. Trimming removed 5 bases from V and 8 bases from J; junction bases left unmatched: 18. Germline V CDR1 and CDR2: MDHEN, SYDVKM. CDR3 length: 17 residues. CDR3 bases: TGTGCCAGCAGTCCCCCAGGGGGTTCGGGACAGGGTGAAGGCTACACCTTC. Its translation is CASSPPGGSGQGEGYTF.

CDR3 nucleotide sequence: TGCAGCGTAAGGGGACTCATGAACACTGAAGCTTTCTTT. Its protein product is CSVRGLMNTEAFF. The chain couples TRBV29-1 to TRBJ1-1; D possibly corresponds to TRBD1 (5 bases). Looked up from germline, CDR1 is SQVTM and CDR2 is ANQGSEA. V dropped 6 bases and J dropped 0 bases, with 11 bases sitting between them. The CDR3 is 13 amino acids. The whole variable domain, filled in from reference TRBV29-1 and TRBJ1-1, reads SAVISQKPSRDICQRGTSLTIQCQVDSQVTMMFWYRQQPGQSLTLIATANQGSEATYESGFVIDKFPISRPNLTFSTLTVSNMSPEDSSIYLCSVRGLMNTEAFFGQGTRLTVV.

The chain combines TRBV15 with TRBJ2-7; no clear D gene. The V gene lost 0 bases and the J gene lost 2 bases, with 14 bases spanning the gap. CDR1 LNHNV and CDR2 YYDKDF come from the germline V gene (reference sequence). This CDR3 is 16 amino acids long. CDR3 amino acids: CATSRDLTGSTYEQYF. CDR3 nucleotides: TGTGCCACCAGCAGAGATCTGACTGGGTCCACCTACGAGCAGTACTTC.

This clone was recorded a few times. Because the CDR3's place on the DNA is in doubt, the DNA is left out and the CDR3 is given as listed by TCRdb. CDR3 sequence reads: CASSILGGNYGYTF. This chain connects TRBV5-4 to TRBJ1-2. The CDR3 extends over 14 residues, inclusive of both ends. From germline, CDR1 is SGHNT and CDR2 YYREEE (reference sequence).